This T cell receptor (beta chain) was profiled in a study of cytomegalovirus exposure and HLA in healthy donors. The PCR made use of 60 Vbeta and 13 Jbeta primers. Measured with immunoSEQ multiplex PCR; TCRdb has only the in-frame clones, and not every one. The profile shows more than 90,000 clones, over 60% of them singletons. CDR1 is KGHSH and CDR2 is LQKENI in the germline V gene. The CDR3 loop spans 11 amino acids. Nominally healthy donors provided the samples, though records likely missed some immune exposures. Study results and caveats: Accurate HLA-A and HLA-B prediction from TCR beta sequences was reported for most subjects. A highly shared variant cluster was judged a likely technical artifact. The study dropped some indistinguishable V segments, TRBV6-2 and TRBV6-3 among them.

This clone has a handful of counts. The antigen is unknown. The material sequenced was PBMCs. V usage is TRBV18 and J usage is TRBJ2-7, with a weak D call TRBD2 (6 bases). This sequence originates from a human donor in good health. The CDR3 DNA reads TGTGCGACGGGGGTCTCCTACGAGCAGTACTTC. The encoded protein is CATGVSYEQYF.